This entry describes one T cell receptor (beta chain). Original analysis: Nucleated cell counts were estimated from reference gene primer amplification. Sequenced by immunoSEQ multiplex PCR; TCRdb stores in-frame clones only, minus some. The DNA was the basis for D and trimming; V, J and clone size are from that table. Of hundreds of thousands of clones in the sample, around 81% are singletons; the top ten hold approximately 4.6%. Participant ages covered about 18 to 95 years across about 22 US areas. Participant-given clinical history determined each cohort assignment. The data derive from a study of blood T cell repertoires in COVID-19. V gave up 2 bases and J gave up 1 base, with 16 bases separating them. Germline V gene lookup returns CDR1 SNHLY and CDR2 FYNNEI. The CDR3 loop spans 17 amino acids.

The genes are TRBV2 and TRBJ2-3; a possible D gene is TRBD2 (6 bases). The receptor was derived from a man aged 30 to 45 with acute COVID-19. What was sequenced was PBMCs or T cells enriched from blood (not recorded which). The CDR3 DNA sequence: TGTGCCAGCAGTGAATCGATGGGGGGAATCGGCACAGATACGCAGTATTTT. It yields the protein CASSESMGGIGTDTQYF.